The rows below give T cell receptor beta chains drawn from one sample of a study of T cell changes during pregnancy in multiple sclerosis. Method: immunoSEQ multiplex PCR; TCRdb's copy keeps in-frame clones and lacks some. The sample yields 30,000 or so clones, around nine tenths seen once. This specimen consisted of CD8+ T cells from peripheral blood mononuclear cells, obtained in the first trimester of pregnancy. The receptor source for this set is a female donor with multiple sclerosis, enrolled in a pregnancy study. The CDR3 runs from the conserved cysteine through the conserved F or W. A D gene is named only where the DNA matches it firmly. Part of the rows lack a size; the others show once, few, many or a class for expanded clones.

CDR3nt: TGTGCCAGCAGCGCCCGAAACCTGGCAGCTGAAGCTTTCTTT; CDR3aa: CASSARNLAAEAFF; j_gene: TRBJ1-1; v_gene: TRBV11-2; d_gene: NA; abundance: NA
CDR3nt: TGTGCCAGCAGCGCAGGGCTTTTCTACGAGCAGTACTTC; CDR3aa: CASSAGLFYEQYF; j_gene: TRBJ2-7; v_gene: TRBV27; d_gene: NA; abundance: NA
CDR3nt: TGTGCCAGTAGTAATTATCGGGATCTTCGATCGGAGACCCAGTACTTC; CDR3aa: CASSNYRDLRSETQYF; j_gene: TRBJ2-5; v_gene: TRBV19; d_gene: NA; abundance: NA
CDR3nt: TGTGCCAGCAGCTTGTCCCAGGATGAAGCTTTCTTT; CDR3aa: CASSLSQDEAFF; j_gene: TRBJ1-1; v_gene: TRBV5-5; d_gene: NA; abundance: NA
CDR3nt: TGTGCCAGCAGTTTATCAGGGGGCTACTTTTTT; CDR3aa: CASSLSGGYFF; j_gene: TRBJ1-4; v_gene: TRBV28; d_gene: TRBD1; abundance: once
CDR3nt: TGTGCCAGCAGCCGCATAAAACCGGGACAGGGGTATTACAATGAGCAGTTCTTC; CDR3aa: CASSRIKPGQGYYNEQFF; j_gene: TRBJ2-1; v_gene: TRBV11-1; d_gene: TRBD1; abundance: NA
CDR3nt: TGTGCCAGCAGCCAAGATAATCGGCGGATTCCCTGCGAGCAGTACTTC; CDR3aa: CASSQDNRRIPCEQYF; j_gene: TRBJ2-7; v_gene: TRBV14; d_gene: NA; abundance: NA
CDR3nt: TGTGCCAGCAGCCAAGGGGGGGTGCGAGGGACTGAAGCTTTCTTT; CDR3aa: CASSQGGVRGTEAFF; j_gene: TRBJ1-1; v_gene: TRBV11-1; d_gene: NA; abundance: once
CDR3nt: TGCGCCAGCAGCTTGGTGGATACAGGACCTTACAATGAGCAGTTCTTC; CDR3aa: CASSLVDTGPYNEQFF; j_gene: TRBJ2-1; v_gene: TRBV5-1; d_gene: NA; abundance: NA
CDR3nt: TGTGCCAGTCGCAGACAGGGATTTAACACTGAAGCTTTCTTT; CDR3aa: CASRRQGFNTEAFF; j_gene: TRBJ1-1; v_gene: TRBV19; d_gene: TRBD1; abundance: NA
CDR3nt: TGTGCCAGCAAGGCCGGGACTGTCGAGCAGTACTTC; CDR3aa: CASKAGTVEQYF; j_gene: TRBJ2-7; v_gene: TRBV2; d_gene: NA; abundance: NA
CDR3nt: TGTGCCTGGAAGGGACAGGGGGTTCAGCCCCAGCATTTT; CDR3aa: CAWKGQGVQPQHF; j_gene: TRBJ1-5; v_gene: TRBV30; d_gene: TRBD1; abundance: NA
CDR3nt: TGTGCCAGTAACGGTGTGCCGGGCTACACCTTC; CDR3aa: CASNGVPGYTF; j_gene: TRBJ1-2; v_gene: TRBV19; d_gene: NA; abundance: NA
CDR3nt: TGTGCCAGCAGCGTAGGGAGGGCCGGGTACGAGCAGTACTTC; CDR3aa: CASSVGRAGYEQYF; j_gene: TRBJ2-7; v_gene: TRBV9; d_gene: NA; abundance: NA
CDR3nt: TGTGCCAGCAGCCCTAGCGGGAGGGTAGATACGCAGTATTTT; CDR3aa: CASSPSGRVDTQYF; j_gene: TRBJ2-3; v_gene: TRBV27; d_gene: TRBD2; abundance: NA
CDR3nt: TGTGCCAGCAGCCTAGAGCTAGGGACAGTGGATGAGCAGTTCTTC; CDR3aa: CASSLELGTVDEQFF; j_gene: TRBJ2-1; v_gene: TRBV7-9; d_gene: TRBD1; abundance: NA
CDR3nt: TGTGCCAGCAGCGCACTACTAGCGGGAGATCACGAGCAGTACTTC; CDR3aa: CASSALLAGDHEQYF; j_gene: TRBJ2-7; v_gene: TRBV5-4; d_gene: TRBD2; abundance: NA
CDR3nt: TGTGCCAGCAGTCCCATCTTGGGCCACCTCTCCTACAATGAGCAGTTCTTC; CDR3aa: CASSPILGHLSYNEQFF; j_gene: TRBJ2-1; v_gene: TRBV27; d_gene: NA; abundance: NA
CDR3nt: TGTGCCAGCAGTTTATCGGGACAGGGGACCAACGAGCAGTACTTC; CDR3aa: CASSLSGQGTNEQYF; j_gene: TRBJ2-7; v_gene: TRBV27; d_gene: TRBD1; abundance: NA
CDR3nt: TGTGCCGCCTCCGAATGGGGGGAGGGCCTCTCCGAGCAGTACTTC; CDR3aa: CAASEWGEGLSEQYF; j_gene: TRBJ2-7; v_gene: TRBV2; d_gene: TRBD2; abundance: NA
CDR3nt: TGCGCCAGCAGTTTGGACAGAACCTACGAGCAGTACTTC; CDR3aa: CASSLDRTYEQYF; j_gene: TRBJ2-7; v_gene: TRBV5-1; d_gene: NA; abundance: NA
CDR3nt: TGTGCCAGCAGTGCGACTAGCGGGAGTTTCGATGAGCAGTTCTTC; CDR3aa: CASSATSGSFDEQFF; j_gene: TRBJ2-1; v_gene: TRBV6-4; d_gene: TRBD2; abundance: NA
CDR3nt: TGTGCCTCCCAGGGGGCGGACTATGGCTACACCTTC; CDR3aa: CASQGADYGYTF; j_gene: TRBJ1-2; v_gene: TRBV30; d_gene: TRBD1; abundance: NA
CDR3nt: TGTGCCAGCAGTTACTCGCGGGGGCGTATTGCCGGGGAGCTGTTTTTT; CDR3aa: CASSYSRGRIAGELFF; j_gene: TRBJ2-2; v_gene: TRBV6-6; d_gene: NA; abundance: once
CDR3nt: TGTGCCAGCAGTGAATACTACGAGCAGTACTTC; CDR3aa: CASSEYYEQYF; j_gene: TRBJ2-7; v_gene: TRBV2; d_gene: NA; abundance: NA
CDR3nt: TGTGCCAGCAGCCCCCGGCTAGCGGGGAACTACAATGAGCAGTTCTTC; CDR3aa: CASSPRLAGNYNEQFF; j_gene: TRBJ2-1; v_gene: TRBV7-2; d_gene: TRBD2; abundance: NA
CDR3nt: TGCAGCGTTGAAGAATGGGGGCCTGGAAACACCATATATTTT; CDR3aa: CSVEEWGPGNTIYF; j_gene: TRBJ1-3; v_gene: TRBV29-1; d_gene: NA; abundance: NA
CDR3nt: TGTGCCAGCAACGCCGGGACAGGGGAAGTCAATGAGCAGTTCTTC; CDR3aa: CASNAGTGEVNEQFF; j_gene: TRBJ2-1; v_gene: TRBV6-4; d_gene: TRBD1; abundance: medium-sized
CDR3nt: TGTGCCAGCAGTGACAAGGTGACAGGGGACACCGGGGAGCTGTTTTTT; CDR3aa: CASSDKVTGDTGELFF; j_gene: TRBJ2-2; v_gene: TRBV6-4; d_gene: TRBD1; abundance: NA
CDR3nt: TGTGCCAGTAGTATGTTCCTGGTGGGAGGGCCGGGGGAGACCCAGTACTTC; CDR3aa: CASSMFLVGGPGETQYF; j_gene: TRBJ2-5; v_gene: TRBV19; d_gene: TRBD2; abundance: NA
CDR3nt: TGTGCCAGCAGCGTTCTCGCTGGACTAGCGGGAACTCACGAGCAGTTCTTC; CDR3aa: CASSVLAGLAGTHEQFF; j_gene: TRBJ2-1; v_gene: TRBV27; d_gene: TRBD2; abundance: once
CDR3nt: TGCGCCAGCAGCCAAGAAGGCGTAGCCTCTGAGGCCAAAAATGAAAAACTGTTTTTT; CDR3aa: CASSQEGVASEAKNEKLFF; j_gene: TRBJ1-4; v_gene: TRBV4-3; d_gene: NA; abundance: NA
CDR3nt: TGTGCCAGCAGCCGAGCAGGGGGCCGGAATGAGCAGTTCTTC; CDR3aa: CASSRAGGRNEQFF; j_gene: TRBJ2-1; v_gene: TRBV27; d_gene: TRBD1; abundance: few
CDR3nt: TGTGCCAGCACTCACGGGAGGCCCTACACAGATACGCAGTATTTT; CDR3aa: CASTHGRPYTDTQYF; j_gene: TRBJ2-3; v_gene: TRBV6-6; d_gene: TRBD2; abundance: NA
CDR3nt: TGTGCCAGCAGCGCTCAGGGGTGGTGGACTGAAGCTTTCTTT; CDR3aa: CASSAQGWWTEAFF; j_gene: TRBJ1-1; v_gene: TRBV6-6; d_gene: NA; abundance: NA
CDR3nt: TGTGCTAGTGGTTTGCAGGGTATAGCTAATGAAAAACTGTTTTTT; CDR3aa: CASGLQGIANEKLFF; j_gene: TRBJ1-4; v_gene: TRBV12-5; d_gene: NA; abundance: once
CDR3nt: TGTGCTAGCAGCTTAATAGGGGTAGAGACCCAGTACTTC; CDR3aa: CASSLIGVETQYF; j_gene: TRBJ2-5; v_gene: TRBV7-7; d_gene: NA; abundance: NA
CDR3nt: TGCGCCAGCAGTGAGTCGGGGCCTCTGGGCTACGAGCAATACTTC; CDR3aa: CASSESGPLGYEQYF; j_gene: TRBJ2-7; v_gene: TRBV10-1; d_gene: NA; abundance: NA
CDR3nt: TGTGCCAGCAGGAAACCTAGCGGGATCCCCGGGGAGCTGTTTTTT; CDR3aa: CASRKPSGIPGELFF; j_gene: TRBJ2-2; v_gene: TRBV28; d_gene: TRBD2; abundance: few
CDR3nt: TGTGCCAGTAGTATACGCCGGGACAGGGGGCTCATGAACACTGAAGCTTTCTTT; CDR3aa: CASSIRRDRGLMNTEAFF; j_gene: TRBJ1-1; v_gene: TRBV19; d_gene: TRBD1; abundance: few
CDR3nt: TGTGCCAGCAGCGTAGGACGAGTTACAGGGGTAACTGAAGCTTTCTTT; CDR3aa: CASSVGRVTGVTEAFF; j_gene: TRBJ1-1; v_gene: TRBV9; d_gene: TRBD1; abundance: NA
CDR3nt: TGTGCCAGCAGTGACGGGACTAGCGGGATCGATGAGCAGTTCTTC; CDR3aa: CASSDGTSGIDEQFF; j_gene: TRBJ2-1; v_gene: TRBV6-4; d_gene: TRBD2; abundance: medium-sized
CDR3nt: TGTGCCAGCAGCTGGACTAGCAGTTACGAGCAGTACTTC; CDR3aa: CASSWTSSYEQYF; j_gene: TRBJ2-7; v_gene: TRBV5-6; d_gene: TRBD2; abundance: NA
CDR3nt: TGTGCCAGCAGCCCACAGACAGGGGACGGGGAGCTGTTTTTT; CDR3aa: CASSPQTGDGELFF; j_gene: TRBJ2-2; v_gene: TRBV7-3; d_gene: TRBD1; abundance: NA
CDR3nt: TGTGCCAGCAGCAGCCGGGACATTGTCAATGAGCAGTTCTTC; CDR3aa: CASSSRDIVNEQFF; j_gene: TRBJ2-1; v_gene: TRBV11-2; d_gene: NA; abundance: NA
CDR3nt: TGTGCCAGTAGTAGCTCCCCCGGTAACGAGCAGTACTTC; CDR3aa: CASSSSPGNEQYF; j_gene: TRBJ2-7; v_gene: TRBV19; d_gene: NA; abundance: NA
CDR3nt: TGTGCCAGTAGTATTAGGGGCGCGTACAATGAGCAGTTCTTC; CDR3aa: CASSIRGAYNEQFF; j_gene: TRBJ2-1; v_gene: TRBV19; d_gene: NA; abundance: NA
CDR3nt: TGTGCCAGCAGCTTGTCTAGCGGCTACGAGCAGTACTTC; CDR3aa: CASSLSSGYEQYF; j_gene: TRBJ2-7; v_gene: TRBV5-6; d_gene: TRBD2; abundance: NA
CDR3nt: TGTGCCAGCAGCTTGGATCTAGCGGGAGGGAATGAGCAGTTCTTC; CDR3aa: CASSLDLAGGNEQFF; j_gene: TRBJ2-1; v_gene: TRBV5-6; d_gene: TRBD2; abundance: NA
CDR3nt: TGCGCCAGCAGCCAATTGACTTCTGGGGCCAACGTCCTGACTTTC; CDR3aa: CASSQLTSGANVLTF; j_gene: TRBJ2-6; v_gene: TRBV4-1; d_gene: NA; abundance: once
CDR3nt: TGTGCCAGCAGCGGTCTACGGGACTTCCCCCTGAGCGAGCAGTACTTC; CDR3aa: CASSGLRDFPLSEQYF; j_gene: TRBJ2-7; v_gene: TRBV7-2; d_gene: NA; abundance: NA
CDR3nt: TGTGCCAGCAGTGAGGGGGACAGCTCCTACAATGAGCAGTTCTTC; CDR3aa: CASSEGDSSYNEQFF; j_gene: TRBJ2-1; v_gene: TRBV6-4; d_gene: TRBD1; abundance: NA
CDR3nt: TGTGCCAGCAGTCCCTCTAGCGGTTCCTACAATGAGCAGTTCTTC; CDR3aa: CASSPSSGSYNEQFF; j_gene: TRBJ2-1; v_gene: TRBV6-5; d_gene: TRBD2; abundance: NA
CDR3nt: TGTGCCAGCAGCCCCCGACAGGGGGTTTTCTACGAGCAGTACTTC; CDR3aa: CASSPRQGVFYEQYF; j_gene: TRBJ2-7; v_gene: TRBV9; d_gene: TRBD1; abundance: NA
CDR3nt: TGTGCCAGCAGTTTAAAACAGGGGGGTACCCTCCAAGAGACCCAGTACTTC; CDR3aa: CASSLKQGGTLQETQYF; j_gene: TRBJ2-5; v_gene: TRBV27; d_gene: TRBD1; abundance: few